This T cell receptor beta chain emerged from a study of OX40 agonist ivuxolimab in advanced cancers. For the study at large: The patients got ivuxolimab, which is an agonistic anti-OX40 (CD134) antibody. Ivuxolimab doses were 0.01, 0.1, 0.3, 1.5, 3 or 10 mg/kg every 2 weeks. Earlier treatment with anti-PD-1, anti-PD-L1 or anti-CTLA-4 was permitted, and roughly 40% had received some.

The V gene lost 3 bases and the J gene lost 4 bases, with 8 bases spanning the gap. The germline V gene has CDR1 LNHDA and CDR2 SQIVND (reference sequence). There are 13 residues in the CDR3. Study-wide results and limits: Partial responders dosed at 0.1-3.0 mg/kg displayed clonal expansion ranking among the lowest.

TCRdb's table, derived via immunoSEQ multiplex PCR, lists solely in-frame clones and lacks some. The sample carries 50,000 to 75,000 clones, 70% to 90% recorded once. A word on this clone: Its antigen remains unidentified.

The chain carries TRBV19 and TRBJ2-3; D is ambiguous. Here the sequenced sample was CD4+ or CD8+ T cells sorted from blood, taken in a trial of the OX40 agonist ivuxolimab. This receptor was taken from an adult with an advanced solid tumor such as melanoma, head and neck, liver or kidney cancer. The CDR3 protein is CASSIVVPDTQYF. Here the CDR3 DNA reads TGTGCCAGTAGTATTGTCGTCCCAGATACGCAGTATTTT.